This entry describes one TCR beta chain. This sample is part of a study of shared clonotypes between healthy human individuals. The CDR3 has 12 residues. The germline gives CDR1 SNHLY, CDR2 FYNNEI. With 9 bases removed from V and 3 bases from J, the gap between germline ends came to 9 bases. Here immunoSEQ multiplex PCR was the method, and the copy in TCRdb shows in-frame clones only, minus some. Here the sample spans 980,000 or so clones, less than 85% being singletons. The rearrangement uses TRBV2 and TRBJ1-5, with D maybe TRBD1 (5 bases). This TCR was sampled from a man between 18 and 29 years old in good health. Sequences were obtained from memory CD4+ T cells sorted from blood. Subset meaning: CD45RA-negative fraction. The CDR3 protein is CASGGNNQPQHF. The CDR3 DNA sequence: TGTGCCAGTGGGGGTAACAATCAGCCCCAGCATTTT.